This T cell receptor beta chain was recorded in a study of CXCR3-negative and CXCR3-positive naive CD8 T cells. In regard to this clonotype: Its antigen is currently unknown.

Study-level findings and limits: Memory CD8+ cells showed much lower diversity, while both naive subsets displayed comparably high diversity.

There are 15 residues in the CDR3. Germline V gene lookup returns CDR1 LGHNA and CDR2 YNFKEQ. Carrying UMI labels, the TRB cDNA libraries were prepared through 5' RACE. TCRdb re-called the 5' RACE reads; every CDR3 protein appears as one record, without DNA. This table holds roughly 70,000 distinct CDR3 sequences. Every CD8+ T cell subset underwent triplicate sorting at a few hundred thousand cells apiece. J is TRBJ2-5 and V is TRBV4-2; TCRdb picks TRBD1, but there is no DNA to check that call. The receptor's source is a human donor in good health. Some clones in this sample may be carry-over from other donors' samples. The material sequenced was naive CXCR3- CD8+ T cells from blood. The subset here: CD45RO-CCR7+CD27+CD95- naive CD8+ T cells lacking CXCR3 (TNR3-). The CDR3 loop is CASSQPGQFQETQYF.